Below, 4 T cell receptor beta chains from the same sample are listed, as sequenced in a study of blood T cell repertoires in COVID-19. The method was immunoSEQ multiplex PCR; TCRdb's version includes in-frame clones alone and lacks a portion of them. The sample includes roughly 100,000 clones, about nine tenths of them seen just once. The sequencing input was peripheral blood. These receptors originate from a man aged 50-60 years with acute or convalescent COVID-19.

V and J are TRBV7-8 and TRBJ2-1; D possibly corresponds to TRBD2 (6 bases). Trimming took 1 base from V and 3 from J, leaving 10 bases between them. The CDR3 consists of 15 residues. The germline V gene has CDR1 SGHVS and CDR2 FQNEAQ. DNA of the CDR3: TGTGCCAGCAGCTTAGTGGGGGACTTCTACAATGAGCAGTTCTTC. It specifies CASSLVGDFYNEQFF.

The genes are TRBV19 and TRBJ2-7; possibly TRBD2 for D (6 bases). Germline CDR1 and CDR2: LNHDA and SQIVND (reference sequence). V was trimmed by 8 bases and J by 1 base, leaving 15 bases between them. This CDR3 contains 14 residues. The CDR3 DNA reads TGTGCCAGTTCGCGGGTGGGGACTTCCTACGAGCAGTACTTC. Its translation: CASSRVGTSYEQYF.

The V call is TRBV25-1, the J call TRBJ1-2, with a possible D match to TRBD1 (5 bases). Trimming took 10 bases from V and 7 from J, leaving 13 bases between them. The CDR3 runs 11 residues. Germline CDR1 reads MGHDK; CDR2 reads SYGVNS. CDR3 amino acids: CATRAETGYTF. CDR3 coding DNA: TGTGCCACCAGGGCAGAAACTGGCTACACCTTC.

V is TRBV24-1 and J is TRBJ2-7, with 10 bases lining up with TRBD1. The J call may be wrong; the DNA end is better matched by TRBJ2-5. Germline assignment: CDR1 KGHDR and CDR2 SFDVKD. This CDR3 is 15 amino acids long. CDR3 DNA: TGTGCCACCAGTGATTTTGGACAGGGGGGAGAGACCCAGTACTTC. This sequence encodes CATSDFGQGGETQYF.